This T cell receptor beta chain is from a study of CD8+ T cells in alopecia areata. Study-level information: Treated patients received oral tofacitinib, 5 to 10 mg twice daily. Study-level results: In lesional scalp, particularly from alopecia totalis/universalis, clonality was higher than in normal scalp.

After isolation, RNA underwent reverse transcription to generate cDNA as the sequencing template. Clones were sequenced by immunoSEQ multiplex PCR, and TCRdb holds only the in-frame ones, with some missing. This sample has about 150,000 clones, with 87% found just once. On this clone itself: Its target is not known.

The CDR3 extends over 16 amino acids. The germline V gene encodes CDR1 SEHNR and CDR2 FQNEAQ (reference sequence). Trimming took off 1 base at V and 6 bases at J, with 15 bases between the two ends. The material was CD8+ T cells sorted from blood, obtained at week 0. The chain recombines TRBV7-9 with TRBJ2-2; D not certain. The sequence derives from a human donor with alopecia areata. This CDR3 reads CASSLGPPLGPGELFF. DNA for the CDR3: TGTGCCAGCAGCTTAGGACCCCCGCTTGGCCCCGGGGAGCTGTTTTTT. The full variable domain, rest sourced from reference TRBV7-9 and TRBJ2-2, is DTGVSQNPRHKITKRGQNVTFRCDPISEHNRLYWYRQTLGQGPEFLTYFQNEAQLEKSRLLSDRFSAERPKGSFSTLEIQRTEQGDSAMYLCASSLGPPLGPGELFFGEGSRLTVL.